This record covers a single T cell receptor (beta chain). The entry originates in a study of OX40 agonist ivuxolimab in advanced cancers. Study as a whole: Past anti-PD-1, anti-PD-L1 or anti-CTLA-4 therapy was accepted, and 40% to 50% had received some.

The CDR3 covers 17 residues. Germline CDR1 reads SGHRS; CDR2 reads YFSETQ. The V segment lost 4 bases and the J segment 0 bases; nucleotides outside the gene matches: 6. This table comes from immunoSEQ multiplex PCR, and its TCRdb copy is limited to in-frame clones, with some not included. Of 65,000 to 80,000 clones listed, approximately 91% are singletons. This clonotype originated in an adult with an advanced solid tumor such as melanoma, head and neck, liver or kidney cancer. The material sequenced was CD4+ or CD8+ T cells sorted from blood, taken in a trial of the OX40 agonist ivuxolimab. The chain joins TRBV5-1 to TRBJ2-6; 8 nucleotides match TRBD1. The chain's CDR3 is CASSPGTGPSGANVLTF. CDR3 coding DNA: TGCGCCAGCAGCCCTGGGACAGGCCCCTCTGGGGCCAACGTCCTGACTTTC.